Shown below are 5 T cell receptor beta chains from a single sample sequenced in a study of T cells after yellow fever vaccination. TCRdb recomputed calls from the 5' RACE reads with MiXCR, one row per CDR3 protein. The sample holds approximately 250,000 distinct CDR3 sequences, 3.6% seen once. The input for sequencing was PBMCs, taken 15 days after the yellow fever booster vaccination. The source is a man aged 18 to 29 who received the YFV17D yellow fever vaccine.

This clonotype was recorded at least ten times. The V call is TRBV2, the J call TRBJ1-1; D is perhaps TRBD1 (5 bases). V dropped 7 bases and J dropped 1 base, with 16 bases sitting between them. Germline-derived CDR1 and CDR2 are SNHLY and FYNNEI. The CDR3 is 15 residues long. For the CDR3, the DNA is TGTGCCAGCACCCAGGGTAACAGCAAGAACACTGAAGCTTTCTTT. Protein: CASTQGNSKNTEAFF. The full variable domain, its missing parts supplied by reference TRBV2 and TRBJ1-1, is EPEVTQTPSHQVTQMGQEVILRCVPISNHLYFYWYRQILGQKVEFLVSFYNNEISEKSEIFDDQFSVERPDGSNFTLKIRSTKLEDSAMYFCASTQGNSKNTEAFFGQGTRLTVV.

This clonotype was seen repeatedly, ten times or more. The chain employs TRBV7-3 and TRBJ2-1, with D uncertain. The germline gives CDR1 SGHTA, CDR2 FQGTGA. CDR3 length: 14 residues. V gave up 2 bases and J gave up 3 bases, with 8 bases separating them. The DNA for the CDR3 is TGTGCCAGCAGCTTAGCGGCGAACTACAATGAGCAGTTCTTC. This translates into CASSLAANYNEQFF.

There are many counts of this clonotype. DNA of the CDR3: TGTGCCAGCAGCCTAAACCCACAGGGTGCTAGCACAGATACGCAGTATTTT. Amino acid sequence: CASSLNPQGASTDTQYF. The V gene is TRBV7-6, the J gene TRBJ2-3, with D maybe TRBD1 (6 bases). Germline CDR1 reads SGHVS; CDR2 reads FNYEAQ. The CDR3 is 17 residues long. The V and J ends lost 5 bases and 0 bases respectively, with 18 bases between them.

In this sample, this clonotype turned up many times. The V gene is TRBV6-2 or TRBV6-3, the J gene TRBJ2-7; D might be TRBD2 (5 bases). The CDR3 extends over 14 amino acids. The V gene's germline CDR1 is MNHEY and CDR2 SVGEGT. Trimming pared 5 bases from V and 4 bases from J, leaving 15 bases between. CDR3 nucleotide sequence: TGTGCCAGCAGTCCCTCCCGACGGGAATACGAGCAGTACTTC. Protein product: CASSPSRREYEQYF.

This clonotype was recorded a few times. The germline gene is not matched at one end of the junction; a read error may be the cause. This chain joins TRBV14 and TRBJ2-3, with D uncertain. CDR1 SGHDN and CDR2 FVKESK come from the germline V gene. The CDR3 extends over 13 amino acids. The CDR3 sequence: CASSEESTDTQYF. The CDR3 bases are TGTGCCAGCAGCGAAGAGAGCACAGATACGCAGTATTTT.